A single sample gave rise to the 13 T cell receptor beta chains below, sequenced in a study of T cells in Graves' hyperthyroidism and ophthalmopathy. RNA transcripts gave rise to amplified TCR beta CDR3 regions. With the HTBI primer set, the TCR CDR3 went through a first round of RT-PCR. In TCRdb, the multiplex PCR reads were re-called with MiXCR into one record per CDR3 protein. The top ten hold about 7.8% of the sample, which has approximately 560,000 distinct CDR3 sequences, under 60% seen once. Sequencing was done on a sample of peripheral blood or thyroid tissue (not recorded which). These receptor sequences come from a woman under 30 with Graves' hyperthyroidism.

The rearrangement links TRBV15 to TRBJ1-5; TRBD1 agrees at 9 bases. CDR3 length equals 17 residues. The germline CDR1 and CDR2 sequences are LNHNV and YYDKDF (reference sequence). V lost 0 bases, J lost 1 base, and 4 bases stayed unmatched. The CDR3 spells CATSREGQGASNQPQHF. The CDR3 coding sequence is TGTGCCACCAGCAGAGAGGGACAGGGAGCCAGCAATCAGCCCCAGCATTTT.

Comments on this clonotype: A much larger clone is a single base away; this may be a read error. The CDR3 coding sequence is TGTGCCAGCAAGGGACGGAGGAACTATGGCTACGCCTTC. It yields the protein CASKGRRNYGYAF. This sequence joins TRBV5-2 and TRBJ1-2; TRBD1 is taken as the D call from the table, unchecked against the DNA. TRBV5-2 is listed as a pseudogene. This CDR3 contains 13 residues.

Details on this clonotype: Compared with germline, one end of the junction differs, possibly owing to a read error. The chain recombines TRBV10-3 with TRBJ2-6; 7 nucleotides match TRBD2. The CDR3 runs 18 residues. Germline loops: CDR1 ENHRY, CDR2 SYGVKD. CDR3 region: CASSYSGGMNSGANVLTF. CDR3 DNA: TGTGCCAGCAGTTACTCGGGGGGAATGAACTCTGGGGCCAACGTCCTGACTTTC.

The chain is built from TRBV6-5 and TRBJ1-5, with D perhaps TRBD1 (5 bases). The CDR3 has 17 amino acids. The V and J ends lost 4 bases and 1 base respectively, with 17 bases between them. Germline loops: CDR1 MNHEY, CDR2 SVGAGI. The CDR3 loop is CASSSGWAIDSNQPQHF. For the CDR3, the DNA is TGTGCCAGCAGTTCAGGGTGGGCAATAGACAGCAATCAGCCCCAGCATTTT.

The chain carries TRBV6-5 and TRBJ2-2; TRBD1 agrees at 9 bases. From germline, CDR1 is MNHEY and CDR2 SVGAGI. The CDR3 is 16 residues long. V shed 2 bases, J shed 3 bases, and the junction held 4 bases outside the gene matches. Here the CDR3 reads CASSYEGTGYTGELFF. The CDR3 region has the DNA TGTGCCAGCAGTTACGAGGGGACAGGGTACACCGGGGAGCTGTTTTTT.

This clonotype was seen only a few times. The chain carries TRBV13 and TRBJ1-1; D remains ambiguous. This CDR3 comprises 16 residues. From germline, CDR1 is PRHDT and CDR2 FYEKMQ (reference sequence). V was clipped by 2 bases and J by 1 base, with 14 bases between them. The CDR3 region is CASSLLIGDRNTEAFF. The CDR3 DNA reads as TGTGCCAGCAGCTTACTAATCGGAGATAGGAACACTGAAGCTTTCTTT.

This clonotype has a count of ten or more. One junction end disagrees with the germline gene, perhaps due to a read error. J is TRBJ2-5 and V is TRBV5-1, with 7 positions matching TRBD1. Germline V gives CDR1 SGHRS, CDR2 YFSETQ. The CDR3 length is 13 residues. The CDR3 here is CASSLGQEETQYF. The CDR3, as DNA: TGTGCCAGCAGCCTAGGACAGGAAGAGACCCAGTACTTC. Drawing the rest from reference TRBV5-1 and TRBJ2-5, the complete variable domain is KAGVTQTPRYLIKTRGQQVTLSCSPISGHRSVSWYQQTPGQGLQFLFEYFSETQRNKGNFPGRFSGRQFSNSRSEMNVSTLELGDSALYLCASSLGQEETQYFGPGTRLLVL.

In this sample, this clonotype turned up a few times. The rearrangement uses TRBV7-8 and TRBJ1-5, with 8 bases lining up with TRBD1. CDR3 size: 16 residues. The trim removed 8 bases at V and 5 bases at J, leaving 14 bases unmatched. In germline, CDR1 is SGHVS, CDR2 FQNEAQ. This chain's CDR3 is CASPDGTGSLHQPQHF. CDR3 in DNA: TGTGCCAGCCCCGATGGGACAGGCTCCCTCCATCAGCCCCAGCATTTT.

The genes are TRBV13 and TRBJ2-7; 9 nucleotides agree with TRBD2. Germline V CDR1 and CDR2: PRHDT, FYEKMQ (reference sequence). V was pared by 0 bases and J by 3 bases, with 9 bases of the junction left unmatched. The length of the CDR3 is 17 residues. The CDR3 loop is CASSLGRAGGPNYEQYF. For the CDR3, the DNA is TGTGCCAGCAGCTTAGGCAGGGCGGGAGGGCCCAACTACGAGCAGTACTTC.

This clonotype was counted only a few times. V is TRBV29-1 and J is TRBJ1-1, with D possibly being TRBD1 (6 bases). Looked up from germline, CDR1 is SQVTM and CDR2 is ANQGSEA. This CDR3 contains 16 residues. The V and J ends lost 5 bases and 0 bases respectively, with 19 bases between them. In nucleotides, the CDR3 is TGCAGCGTTTACCTGGGGACACGTCCGTTGAACACTGAAGCTTTCTTT. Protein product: CSVYLGTRPLNTEAFF. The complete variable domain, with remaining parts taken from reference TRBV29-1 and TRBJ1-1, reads SAVISQKPSRDICQRGTSLTIQCQVDSQVTMMFWYRQQPGQSLTLIATANQGSEATYESGFVIDKFPISRPNLTFSTLTVSNMSPEDSSIYLCSVYLGTRPLNTEAFFGQGTRLTVV.

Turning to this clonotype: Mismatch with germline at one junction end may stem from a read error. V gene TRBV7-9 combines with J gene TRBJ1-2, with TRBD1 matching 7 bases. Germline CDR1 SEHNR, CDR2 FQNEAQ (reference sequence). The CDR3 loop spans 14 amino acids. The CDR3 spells CTSSSDRLRHGYTF. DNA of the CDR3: TGTACCAGCAGCTCGGACAGGTTAAGGCATGGCTACACCTTC.

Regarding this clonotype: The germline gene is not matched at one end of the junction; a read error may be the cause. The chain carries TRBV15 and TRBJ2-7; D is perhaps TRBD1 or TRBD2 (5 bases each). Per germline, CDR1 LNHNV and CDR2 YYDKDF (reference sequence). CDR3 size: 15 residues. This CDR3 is CATTRPGTVSYEQYF. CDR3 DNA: TGTGCCACCACCAGACCTGGGACGGTCTCCTACGAGCAGTACTTC.

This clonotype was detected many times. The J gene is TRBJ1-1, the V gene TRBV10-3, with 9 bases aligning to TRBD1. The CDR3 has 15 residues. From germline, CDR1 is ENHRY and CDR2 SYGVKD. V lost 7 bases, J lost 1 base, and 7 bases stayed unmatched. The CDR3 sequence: CAITSGQGTNTEAFF. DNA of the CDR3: TGTGCCATCACCTCCGGACAGGGGACGAACACTGAAGCTTTCTTT.